The table lists the clone carrying this T cell receptor beta chain with a few counts. This specimen comes from a study of blood T cells in healthy people across ages. The CDR3 runs 14 residues. V was shortened by 4 bases and J by 7 bases, with 16 bases between the two germline ends. CDR1 and CDR2 from the germline V gene are LGHNA and YNFKEQ. A second PCR of 7 to 11 cycles used a sample-barcoded 5' primer and a J-beta primer mix. Every sample gave at least 3 million paired-end reads containing CDR3. One entry per CDR3 protein results from TCRdb running MiXCR on the 5' RACE reads. The sample holds over a million distinct CDR3 sequences, 40% to 50% seen once.

The V and J genes are TRBV4-2 and TRBJ1-1, with a weak D call TRBD1 (6 bases). The clonotype was recovered from a woman aged 18-29 years in good health. The sequenced sample consisted of blood. CDR3 amino acids: CASSRRAGAVEAFF. The CDR3 DNA follows: TGTGCCAGCAGCCGCCGGGCGGGGGCCGTTGAAGCTTTCTTT.